This T cell receptor (beta chain) was recovered during a study of T cells after yellow fever vaccination. MiXCR was run by TCRdb on the 5' RACE reads, yielding one entry per CDR3 protein. This sample carries 350,000 to 450,000 distinct CDR3 sequences, around 6.4% of them seen once, and the ten largest clones take approximately 15%. Study findings and constraints: The study re-detected most primary-vaccination clones after the booster (approximately 96% CD4, roughly 90% CD8).

The table lists this clonotype with many counts. Its antigen is not identified. Germline V gene sequence: CDR1 LGHDT, CDR2 YNNKEL (reference sequence). CDR3 length: 15 residues. The junction had 5 bases not matched to a gene; V was cut back by 0 bases and J by 11 bases. The receptor's source is a man aged 25 to 40 who received the YFV17D yellow fever vaccine. Sequences were derived from PBMCs, sampled 5 days after the yellow fever booster vaccination. The V and J genes are TRBV3-1 and TRBJ2-7, with 15 bases that match TRBD2. In DNA, the CDR3 is TGTGCCAGCAGCCAAGATTTCGGACTAGCGGGAGGGAAGTACTTC. Translation gives CASSQDFGLAGGKYF.